The 13 T cell receptor beta chains below all came from one sample that was sequenced in a study of human T cells and chemical hapten exposure. Using its own MiXCR run on the RACE reads, TCRdb lists one record per CDR3 protein. Among more than 300,000 distinct CDR3 sequences, roughly 5.3% were seen once, and the ten largest hold 2.6%. As for time point: pre-sensitization, week 0. The sample's treatment: therapeutic diphenylcyclopropenone sensitization with weekly scalp DPC. The specimen was whole blood, collected in connection with sensitization to the hapten diphenylcyclopropenone (DPC). The receptors were sampled from a woman aged 45-65 years with alopecia areata. Some clones in this sample may be carry-over from other donors' samples.

The rearrangement joins TRBV6-1 to TRBJ2-3, with D perhaps matching TRBD2 (5 bases). The CDR3 has 15 amino acids. Trimming cost V 7 bases and J 0 bases, with 14 bases left between them. Germline V gene lookup returns CDR1 MNHNS and CDR2 SASEGT. The CDR3 DNA reads TGTGCCAGCACCCGCCCGCGGGCTAGCACAGATACGCAGTATTTT. Amino acids: CASTRPRASTDTQYF.

This clonotype has just a few counts. The rearrangement joins TRBV10-3 to TRBJ2-2; no reliable D call. With 11 bases removed from V and 0 bases from J, the gap between germline ends came to 16 bases. The CDR3 extends over 15 amino acids. CDR1 and CDR2 from the germline V gene are ENHRY and SYGVKD. The DNA of the CDR3 is TGTGCCGTCACCATTGACCTAACGAACACCGGGGAGCTGTTTTTT. Translating it yields CAVTIDLTNTGELFF.

This clonotype was seen repeatedly, ten times or more. The chain employs TRBV3-1 and TRBJ2-7; D is uncertain. The germline V gene has CDR1 LGHDT and CDR2 YNNKEL (reference sequence). V lost 0 bases and J lost 4, with 10 bases in between. The CDR3 is made up of 14 amino acids. CDR3 sequence: CASSQDLRSYEQYF. The CDR3 nucleotides read TGTGCCAGCAGCCAAGATCTTCGCAGTTACGAGCAGTACTTC.

The V and J genes are TRBV30 and TRBJ2-3; 14 nucleotides line up with TRBD2. CDR1 is GTSNPN, CDR2 SVGIG, per germline (reference sequence). J gave up 6 bases and V 1 base, and 9 bases lay outside the gene matches. The CDR3 consists of 17 residues. The DNA of the CDR3 is TGTGCCTGGAGTGGACCGGGACTAGCGGGAGTACGTGATACGCAGTATTTT. This encodes CAWSGPGLAGVRDTQYF.

The sample holds many counts of this clonotype. J is TRBJ2-3 and V is TRBV6-6; no clear D. Germline loops: CDR1 MNHNY, CDR2 SVGAGI (reference sequence). CDR3 length equals 14 residues. The V gene lost 2 bases and the J gene lost 3 bases, with 9 bases spanning the gap. For the CDR3, the DNA is TGTGCCAGCAGTTACATGGGGTTGACAGATACGCAGTATTTT. Translating it yields CASSYMGLTDTQYF.

This clonotype was seen many times. V usage is TRBV6-6 and J usage is TRBJ2-1, with 8 bases identical to TRBD1. The CDR3 extends over 17 amino acids. V shed 6 bases and J 5 bases; nucleotides not matched to a gene: 15. The germline V gene encodes CDR1 MNHNY and CDR2 SVGAGI (reference sequence). CDR3 amino acids: CASRPTSGQGLDNEQFF. The CDR3 nucleotides are TGTGCCAGCAGACCCACCTCCGGACAGGGTCTCGACAATGAGCAGTTCTTC.

This clonotype occurred many times. V and J are TRBV7-2 and TRBJ2-5; D gene unclear. Trimming took off 1 base at V and 0 bases at J, with 15 bases between the two ends. The CDR3 contains 17 residues. Per the germline V gene, CDR1 is SGHTA and CDR2 is FQGNSA. CDR3 region: CASSLDGLQSDQETQYF. The CDR3 DNA sequence: TGTGCCAGCAGCTTAGACGGTCTTCAATCTGACCAAGAGACCCAGTACTTC.

The rearrangement joins TRBV20-1 to TRBJ1-4, with a possible D match to TRBD1 (5 bases). CDR1 DFQATT and CDR2 SNEGSKA come from the germline V gene (reference sequence). CDR3 size: 17 residues. Trimming pared 0 bases from V and 8 bases from J, leaving 22 bases between. The CDR3 coding sequence is TGCAGTGCTAGAGATAGGACGGCAGGGCTTAAGGGGGAAAAACTGTTTTTT. Its translation is CSARDRTAGLKGEKLFF.

This clonotype was counted a few times. This chain's CDR3 is CASSQDRLAGANEQFF. The CDR3 nucleotides are TGTGCCAGCAGCCAAGATCGGCTAGCGGGAGCCAATGAGCAGTTCTTC. V and J are TRBV14 and TRBJ2-1; TRBD2 aligns across 10 bases. CDR3 size: 16 residues. The V gene's germline CDR1 is SGHDN and CDR2 FVKESK. V lost 0 bases to trimming and J lost 6 bases; unmatched junction nucleotides: 5.

This clonotype was observed a few times. This rearrangement joins TRBV5-6 to TRBJ1-5; weak D call: TRBD1 (5 bases). Germline lookup yields CDR1 SGHDT and CDR2 YYEEEE. This CDR3 spans 15 amino acids. Trimming stripped 0 bases from V and 5 bases from J, with 12 bases between. The CDR3 reads CASSLEGSYDQPQHF. CDR3 bases: TGTGCCAGCAGCTTGGAGGGGTCTTATGATCAGCCCCAGCATTTT.

A remark on this clonotype: This may come from a read error, since a much larger clone is one base off. The chain joins TRBV9 to TRBJ1-1, with TRBD1 matching 7 bases. This CDR3 region has 13 residues. The germline gives CDR1 SGDLS, CDR2 YYNGEE. The CDR3 sequence is CASSEGAATETFF. The CDR3 bases are TGTGCCAGCAGCGAGGGGGCCGCCACTGAAACTTTCTTT.

The chain links TRBV11-2 to TRBJ1-2; D is perhaps TRBD1 (5 bases). From germline, CDR1 is SGHAT and CDR2 FQNNGV. Trimming stripped 2 bases from V and 8 bases from J, with 9 bases between. The CDR3 is 12 residues long. Here the CDR3 DNA reads TGTGCCAGCAGCTTAAGAGAGGGGGGCTACACCTTC. Protein product: CASSLREGGYTF. The entire variable domain, with the rest obtained from reference TRBV11-2 and TRBJ1-2, is as follows: EAGVAQSPRYKIIEKRQSVAFWCNPISGHATLYWYQQILGQGPKLLIQFQNNGVVDDSQLPKDRFSAERLKGVDSTLKIQPAKLEDSAVYLCASSLREGGYTFGSGTRLTVV.

This clonotype was picked up a small number of times. V and J are TRBV7-2 and TRBJ2-7, with D perhaps TRBD2 (5 bases). Between the trimmed V and J ends, which lost 4 bases and 0 bases, there was a span of 13 bases. The germline V gene encodes CDR1 SGHTA and CDR2 FQGNSA. The CDR3 has 15 residues. The CDR3 nucleotides are TGTGCCAGCAGCTCCTTGGAGCGGACCTCCTACGAGCAGTACTTC. It codes for CASSSLERTSYEQYF.